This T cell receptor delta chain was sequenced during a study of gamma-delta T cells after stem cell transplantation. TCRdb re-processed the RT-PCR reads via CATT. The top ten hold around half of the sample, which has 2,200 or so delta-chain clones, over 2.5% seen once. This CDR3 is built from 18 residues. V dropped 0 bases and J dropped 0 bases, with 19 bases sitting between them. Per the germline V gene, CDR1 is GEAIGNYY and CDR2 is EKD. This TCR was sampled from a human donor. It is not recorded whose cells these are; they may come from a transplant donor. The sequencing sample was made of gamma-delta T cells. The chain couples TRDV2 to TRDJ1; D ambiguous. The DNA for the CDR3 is TGTGCCTGTGACACCATTGCTGTTCAAGGAAGGTACACCGATAAACTCATCTTT. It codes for CACDTIAVQGRYTDKLIF.